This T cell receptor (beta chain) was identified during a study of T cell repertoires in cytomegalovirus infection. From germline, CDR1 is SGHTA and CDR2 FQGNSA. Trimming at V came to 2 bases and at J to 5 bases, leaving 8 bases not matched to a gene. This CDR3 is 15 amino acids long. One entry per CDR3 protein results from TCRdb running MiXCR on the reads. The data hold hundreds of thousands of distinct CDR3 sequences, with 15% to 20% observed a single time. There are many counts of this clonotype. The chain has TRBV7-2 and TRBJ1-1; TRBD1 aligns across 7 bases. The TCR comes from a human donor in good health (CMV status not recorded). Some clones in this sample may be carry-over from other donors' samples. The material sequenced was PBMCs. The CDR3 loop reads CASSLYATGRTEAFF. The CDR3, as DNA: TGTGCCAGCAGCTTATACGCGACAGGGCGGACTGAAGCTTTCTTT. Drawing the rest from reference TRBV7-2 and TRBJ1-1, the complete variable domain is GAGVSQSPSNKVTEKGKDVELRCDPISGHTALYWYRQSLGQGLEFLIYFQGNSAPDKSGLPSDRFSAERTGGSVSTLTIQRTQQEDSAVYLCASSLYATGRTEAFFGQGTRLTVV.